Listed below are T cell receptor beta chains from one sample, sequenced in a study of radiotherapy plus CTLA-4 blockade in lung cancer. Clones were read by immunoSEQ multiplex PCR, and TCRdb kept only the in-frame ones, dropping some. The top ten clones hold under 20% of a sample with approximately 47,000 clones, 63% of them seen once. Source: peripheral blood, taken from a patient treated with radiotherapy plus ipilimumab. The receptors were gathered from a human donor with non-small cell lung cancer who had a partial response to radiotherapy plus ipilimumab. The CDR3 runs from the conserved cysteine through the conserved F or W. D genes are given only for firm matches.

J gene,V gene,D gene,CDR3 protein
TRBJ1-1,TRBV18,TRBD1,CASGGTGDFDTEAFF
TRBJ1-1,TRBV18,-,CASSPYTGTNTEAFF
TRBJ1-4,TRBV4-3,TRBD1,CASSQARQGGNEKLFF
TRBJ2-2,TRBV5-1,TRBD2,CASSLYTGRKGTGELFF
TRBJ1-1,TRBV14,-,CASSHGQSGTEAFF
TRBJ2-5,TRBV4-3,-,CASSQDPGVYAETQYF
TRBJ2-2,TRBV19,TRBD2,CASRLAATGELFF
TRBJ2-7,TRBV13,-,CASSLRLSYEQYF
TRBJ2-1,TRBV5-1,TRBD2,CASSLRASGGDSEQFF
TRBJ2-3,TRBV4-3,TRBD2,CASSQEGGGNTQYF
TRBJ1-1,TRBV5-1,-,CASSAGQLNTEAFF
TRBJ2-3,TRBV27,TRBD2,CASSRTSGVGTDTQYF
TRBJ1-1,TRBV5-1,-,CASSSQGTEAFF
TRBJ1-1,TRBV19,TRBD1,CASSRHRGVTEAFF
TRBJ2-3,TRBV7-2,TRBD1,CASSLGQGSGTDTQYF
TRBJ2-7,TRBV5-1,TRBD2,CASSPRLAGVNEQYF
TRBJ2-1,TRBV27,TRBD2,CASSLGAGGRGEQFF
TRBJ2-2,TRBV6-6,-,CASTRTVKTGELFF
TRBJ1-6,TRBV9,-,CASSQETAVPPLHF
TRBJ2-7,TRBV4-3,TRBD1,CASSRGQGDVYEQYF